This T cell receptor beta chain appears in the sequencing data of a study of regulatory T cells in long-lasting Graves disease listed by TCRdb under 2021. For context, the study as a whole: Antithyroid drugs had been taken for less than 3 months by newly diagnosed Graves' disease patients. Patients with persistent Graves' disease were compared with patients with newly diagnosed Graves' disease using TCR sequencing and RNA sequencing of peripheral blood. The study took place in China and was registered as a clinical trial. TCR sequencing covered about 13 persistent and some 20 newly diagnosed Graves' disease patients, approximately 33 samples in total. Overall study results and their limits: Peripheral blood alone was examined, since thyroid tissue, which constituted the primary lesion, could not be accessed. Only the TCR beta chain was sequenced and analyzed. The authors noted that the small sample size was a limitation that may lower accuracy. Patients with persistent disease shared more public clonotypes (around 2,500) than newly diagnosed patients did (around 930). Lower TCR Shannon entropy and fewer highly expanded clones were observed in persistent Graves' disease patients than in newly diagnosed patients, which suggested clonal expansion. TRBV28, TRBJ1-2 and TRBJ2-5 were preferentially used in persistent disease, while TRBV20-1 and TRBJ2-1 were favored in newly diagnosed disease.

Library construction relied on multiplex PCR. The reads were generated on an Illumina HiSeq 4000. To build TCR beta libraries, CDR3 regions were amplified by Arm-PCR using iRepertoire HTBI primers. PCR products were gel purified before sequencing. On the study's bioinformatics: Gene usage analysis of CDR3 amino acid clonotypes relied on the 60 to 65 TRBV and 13 to 15 TRBJ segments identified across samples. COPE and FqMerger were used to merge the filtered high-quality paired reads into contigs. BLAST was used to align contigs to IMGT TRBV, TRBD and TRBJ reference genes, and CDR3 was defined according to IMGT. Any clonotype with a frequency above 0.1% was classified as a highly expanded clone. Shannon entropy was used to measure repertoire diversity, and the Gini coefficient was used to measure V-J evenness. Clonotypes shared by more than one individual were considered public. TCRdb applied fastp at Q25 and MiXCR to the public reads, then kept only in-frame beta chains. Each record represents a unique CDR3 protein, reported with the most common genes and DNA among its rows. The V and J calls and clone size are TCRdb's, not the authors'. This sample has 350,000 to 550,000 distinct CDR3 sequences in its table, and around 15% of those were observed once. The ten largest clonotypes hold approximately 19% of the sample.

The label giving this sample's time point can be read as: newly diagnosed GD, antithyroid drugs for less than 3 months. For both TCR sequencing and RNA sequencing, RNA was extracted from PBMCs in TRIzol. The diagnosis of Graves' disease was made according to American Thyroid Association guidelines. Patients for the study were recruited at an endocrinology department in Xi'an, China. Each patient gave 9 to 10 milliliters of peripheral blood, collected in an EDTA anticoagulant tube. Ficoll Paque Plus density gradient separation was used to isolate PBMCs, and no further T cell sorting was done. An Agilent 2100 Bioanalyzer and agarose gel were used to check RNA quality, while a NanoDrop 2000 measured RNA concentration. CDR1 is given as SNHLY and CDR2 as FYNNEI, both from the germline V gene. The CDR3 covers 18 residues, taking in both the cysteine and the phenylalanine. Only the CDR3 portion is preserved as DNA: 54 bases, with reading frame beginning at the first base. V lost 5 bases and J lost 5 bases, and the count of bases not matched to a germline gene is 14.

At least ten counts were recorded for this clonotype. Its recognized antigen is unknown. No base quality information exists; no much larger clone differs at one position. This same sample was also part of a study on T cells in Graves' hyperthyroidism and ophthalmopathy. Per that second paper: Stable Graves' hyperthyroidism was defined as the absence of progression to ophthalmopathy over 18 months of follow-up. Hyperthyroidism patients were newly diagnosed, with disease duration under 2 months, and aged 18 to 65 years. The study excluded patients with uncontrolled infections, other autoimmune diseases, pregnancy or lactation. Clinical symptoms, serum thyroxine and TRAb, thyroid ultrasound, and orbital computed tomography formed the basis for the diagnoses. For the first round of RT-PCR on the TCR CDR3, the HTBI primer set was used together with the Qiagen OneStep RT-PCR kit. Most expanded thyroid clonotypes (frequency above 0.001) were also detected in blood, suggesting blood repertoires may reflect thyroid immune responses. In cross-validation, a model built on a 13 V-J signature told ophthalmopathy apart from stable hyperthyroidism with 85% to 90% sensitivity and 81% to 82% specificity, and in testing the same model reached 80%/75%. In validation, progression to ophthalmopathy was predicted by the model with around 70% sensitivity and nearly 75% specificity, a median of around 5.9 months before onset. To identify distinguishing TCR V-J signatures, a discovery cohort of about a hundred patients was used, comprising 40 to 45 with Graves' ophthalmopathy and around 60 with stable Graves' hyperthyroidism. Whether ophthalmopathy could be predicted prospectively was tested in an independent validation cohort made up of roughly 19 hyperthyroidism patients plus 17 patients who later progressed to ophthalmopathy. The roughly 94 discovery patients were randomly split 7:3 into training and test sets. In several Graves' hyperthyroidism patients, the study also compared T-cell repertoires from thyroid tissue with T-cell repertoires from blood. After sampling, hyperthyroidism patients received methimazole starting at 30 mg daily, and ophthalmopathy patients received high-dose intravenous methylprednisolone. A second multiplex PCR round built the libraries, followed by size selection and purification. The libraries were sequenced on an Illumina HiSeq2000 using paired-end 100 bp reads. Raw data were processed with SOAPnuke, discarding reads with adapters, uncalled bases, mean Phred below 15, or no exact constant-primer or identifier match. High-quality paired reads were merged using COPE v1.2.5, and each unique nucleotide sequence was defined as a clonotype. Clonotypes were aligned to IMGT TRBV, TRBD and TRBJ reference segments using MiTCR v1.1. Only V-J combinations with frequency above 0.0001, covering about 99% of repertoires, were analysed. A TCS score was defined as the ratio between F50 (clonal expansion) and ExV (chaos), using BLOSUM62-based TCRdist between CDR3 peptides within each V-J. Welch's t-statistics and random forest reduced 500 to 650 V-J features to some 14, which were used in a naive Bayes classifier (R e1071). No statistical method was used to set the sample size in advance, and investigators knew the group allocation. The paper reports TCR Vbeta CDR3 sequencing of some 140 peripheral blood samples: under 45 ophthalmopathy, about 75 hyperthyroidism and around 17 progressor patients.

Recombination linked TRBV2 to TRBJ2-3, and 12 junction bases match TRBD2. The sample consisted of peripheral blood mononuclear cells (PBMCs), taken at new diagnosis, from a patient treated with antithyroid drugs. The sequence derives from a woman aged 45-65 years with Graves disease. Donor details come from another sample of the same person, matched by shared clones. The CDR3 amino acid sequence is: CASSPRTRTSGIGDTQYF. The DNA sequence reads TGTGCCAGCAGTCCAAGGACCAGGACTAGCGGGATTGGAGATACGCAGTATTTT.